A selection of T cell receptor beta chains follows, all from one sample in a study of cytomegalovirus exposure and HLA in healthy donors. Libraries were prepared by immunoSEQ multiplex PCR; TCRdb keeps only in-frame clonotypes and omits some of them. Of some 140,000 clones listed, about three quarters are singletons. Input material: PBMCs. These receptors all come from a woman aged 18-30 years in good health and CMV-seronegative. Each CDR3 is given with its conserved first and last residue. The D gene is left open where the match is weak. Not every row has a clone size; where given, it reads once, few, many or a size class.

TGTGCCTGGAATCGCGCTAGTTGGGAGACCCAGTACTTC,CAWNRASWETQYF,-,TRBV30,-,TRBJ2-5
TGTGCCAGTAGTATAAGCCCCGCAACTAATGAAAAACTGTTTTTT,CASSISPATNEKLFF,-,TRBV19,few,TRBJ1-4
TGTGCCAGCAGCTTGGACAGGGCTGAAGCTTTCTTT,CASSLDRAEAFF,TRBD1,TRBV7-9,-,TRBJ1-1
TGTGCCAGTACACCTAGTGGGGAGATTTACGAGCAGTACTTC,CASTPSGEIYEQYF,-,TRBV19,-,TRBJ2-7
TGTGCCTGGAGTATTCCCGGAGGAAGGGATAATGAAAAACTGTTTTTT,CAWSIPGGRDNEKLFF,-,TRBV30,-,TRBJ1-4
TGTGCCAGCAGGTCCGGGACAGGGGGCTACGAGCAGTACTTC,CASRSGTGGYEQYF,TRBD1,TRBV27,-,TRBJ2-7
TGTGCCAGCAGCCTGACTAGCGGGGACACCGGGGAGCTGTTTTTT,CASSLTSGDTGELFF,TRBD2,TRBV7-6,-,TRBJ2-2
TGTGCCAGTAGTATCTGGCTAGCAGACAATGAGCAGTTCTTC,CASSIWLADNEQFF,-,TRBV19,-,TRBJ2-1
TGTGCCAGCAGCTCCGACAGGACAGCTAACTATGGCTACACCTTC,CASSSDRTANYGYTF,-,TRBV7-9,-,TRBJ1-2
TGTGCCAGCAGCTTGGCCCGGGGGGCCGCGGATGAGCAGTTCTTC,CASSLARGAADEQFF,-,TRBV5-4,-,TRBJ2-1
TGCGCCAGCACAGCGGACGCCGCCTACGAGCAGTACTTC,CASTADAAYEQYF,-,TRBV10-2,-,TRBJ2-7
TGTGCTAGTGGTTTGGGCAGGAAAACCTCCACTGGGGCCAACGTCCTGACTTTC,CASGLGRKTSTGANVLTF,-,TRBV12-5,-,TRBJ2-6
TGTGCCATCAGTGAGTCGACTCGAGGGTCGGTTGGCACTGAAGCTTTCTTT,CAISESTRGSVGTEAFF,-,TRBV10-3,few,TRBJ1-1
TGCGCCAGCAGCGCCGACAGGGGTGATGAGCAGTTCTTC,CASSADRGDEQFF,TRBD1,TRBV5-1,-,TRBJ2-1
TGTGCCAGCAGCTTAGGACTAGCGGGGGGCGAGACCCAGTACTTC,CASSLGLAGGETQYF,TRBD2,TRBV7-2,-,TRBJ2-5
TGTGCCAGCTCTATGCTGGCTGAAGCTTTCTTT,CASSMLAEAFF,-,TRBV5-6,-,TRBJ1-1
TGTGCCAGCTCACCGGTCGGAGAGACTAATGAAAAACTGTTTTTT,CASSPVGETNEKLFF,-,TRBV18,-,TRBJ1-4
TGTGCCACCGGGACTAGCGGGAGGACGGATGAGCAGTTCTTC,CATGTSGRTDEQFF,TRBD2,TRBV5-4,-,TRBJ2-1
TGTGCCAGCAGCTTAGACAGGAACACTGAAGCTTTCTTT,CASSLDRNTEAFF,-,TRBV7-9,few,TRBJ1-1
TGCGCCAGCAGCTCATCTAGCGGGAGTGTTCACAATGAGCAGTTCTTC,CASSSSSGSVHNEQFF,TRBD2,TRBV5-1,once,TRBJ2-1
TGTGCCAGCGGAATACCGGGACAGGGCCACTATGGCTACACCTTC,CASGIPGQGHYGYTF,TRBD1,TRBV5-8,-,TRBJ1-2
TGTGCCTGGAGTGGGACAGGGAGGACGGCTTTCTTT,CAWSGTGRTAFF,TRBD1,TRBV30,once,TRBJ1-1